These 18 T cell receptor beta chains share one sample of origin, sequenced in a study of blood T cells in healthy people across ages (dated by TCRdb to the mid-2010s). The library relied on 5' RACE. TCRdb lists the instrument as Illumina HiSeq 2500. A second about 7 to 11 cycle PCR used a sample-barcoded 5' primer and a J-beta primer mix. TCRdb handled the public reads itself, with Q25 trimming in fastp and clone calling in MiXCR, and kept productive beta chains. Entries that share a CDR3 protein sequence are merged under the most common genes and DNA. Counted in this sample were about 750,000 distinct CDR3 sequences; about 53% of them appeared once. The ten biggest clones cover roughly 40% of the sample. The source material was blood. The receptors come from a man aged 80 or over in good health.

The chain uses TRBV12-3 or TRBV12-4 and TRBJ1-1; D unresolved. The CDR3 has 11 amino acids. Trimming removed 3 bases from V and 4 bases from J, with 3 bases in between. The CDR3 reads CASSFPTEAFF. In DNA, the CDR3 is TGTGCCAGCAGTTTCCCCACTGAAGCTTTCTTT.

The gene calls are TRBV28 and TRBJ1-2; a possible D gene is TRBD1 (5 bases). This CDR3 is built from 13 residues. Germline V gene data show CDR1 as MDHEN and CDR2 as SYDVKM. Trimming left V 10 bases short and J 7 bases short, with 19 bases between. CDR3 amino acids: CATLFPGKFGYTF. The CDR3 DNA sequence: TGTGCCACCCTTTTCCCAGGGAAATTTGGCTACACCTTC.

V and J are TRBV2 and TRBJ1-5, with D possibly matching TRBD1 (5 bases). Per the germline V gene, CDR1 is SNHLY and CDR2 is FYNNEI. This CDR3 is 15 amino acids long. With 5 bases removed from V and 6 bases from J, the gap between germline ends came to 17 bases. The DNA for the CDR3 is TGTGCCAGCAGTCCTGACGGGACGCGGGGTCAGCCCCAGCATTTT. The encoded protein is CASSPDGTRGQPQHF. Filled out from reference TRBV2 and TRBJ1-5, the complete variable domain reads EPEVTQTPSHQVTQMGQEVILRCVPISNHLYFYWYRQILGQKVEFLVSFYNNEISEKSEIFDDQFSVERPDGSNFTLKIRSTKLEDSAMYFCASSPDGTRGQPQHFGDGTRLSIL.

The rearrangement links TRBV12-3 or TRBV12-4 to TRBJ2-6; D is ambiguous. This CDR3 has 15 residues. Trimming took 2 bases from V and 2 from J, leaving 7 bases between them. CDR3 residues: CASSLKTPGANVLTF. The CDR3 DNA reads TGTGCCAGCAGTTTAAAGACGCCTGGGGCCAACGTCCTGACTTTC.

The count of this clonotype is one. The germline gene is not matched at one end of the junction; a read error may be the cause. This chain uses TRBV2 with TRBJ2-7; 10 nucleotides agree with TRBD2. Germline V CDR1 and CDR2: SNHLY, FYNNEI. The CDR3 covers 14 residues. The CDR3 nucleotides read TGTGTCAGCAGTGGAGGACTAGCGGACTACGAGCAGTACTTC. As protein: CVSSGGLADYEQYF.

The chain employs TRBV6-1 and TRBJ1-1; TRBD1 is a possible D gene (6 bases). Deletions cut 5 bases from V and 3 bases from J, with 10 bases between. Germline loops: CDR1 MNHNS, CDR2 SASEGT. The CDR3 runs to 13 residues. The CDR3 DNA reads as TGTGCCAGCAGTCACAGGGCGCACACTGAAGCTTTCTTT. This encodes CASSHRAHTEAFF.

This clonotype was seen more than once but under ten times. This chain joins TRBV10-3 and TRBJ2-5; 8 positions agree with TRBD2. Germline lookup yields CDR1 ENHRY and CDR2 SYGVKD. The CDR3 extends over 12 amino acids. J was trimmed by 2 bases and V by 8 bases; bases with no gene match: 1. The chain's CDR3 is CAIGGGQETQYF. Here the CDR3 DNA reads TGTGCCATCGGCGGGGGGCAAGAGACCCAGTACTTC.

The genes are TRBV20-1 and TRBJ2-1; 10 bases align to TRBD2. CDR1 is DFQATT and CDR2 is SNEGSKA in the germline V gene (reference sequence). The CDR3 spans 14 residues. With V trimmed by 3 bases and J by 7 bases, 6 bases remained unmatched. The CDR3 region is CSASWGLAWNEQFF. The CDR3 nucleotides read TGCAGTGCTAGTTGGGGACTAGCGTGGAATGAGCAGTTCTTC.

V and J are TRBV3-1 and TRBJ1-4; TRBD1 aligns across 7 bases. CDR3 length: 15 amino acids. After removal of 5 bases from V and 4 bases from J, the junction contained 7 bases not matched to a gene. The germline CDR1 and CDR2 sequences are LGHDT and YNNKEL (reference sequence). The CDR3 DNA sequence: TGTGCCAGCAGCGTAGGGACAGACTTTAATGAAAAACTGTTTTTT. Its protein is CASSVGTDFNEKLFF.

This clonotype was seen a few times. The DNA of the CDR3 is TGCGCCAGCAGCTTGAGGGCCGGGACCTATGGCTACACCTTC. Its translation is CASSLRAGTYGYTF. V gene TRBV5-1 combines with J gene TRBJ1-2, with D tentatively TRBD1 (5 bases). In germline, CDR1 is SGHRS, CDR2 YFSETQ. This CDR3 comprises 14 residues. V was shortened by 1 base and J by 4 bases, with 11 bases between the two germline ends.

V gene TRBV20-1 combines with J gene TRBJ2-5; TRBD2 agrees at 8 bases. V lost 6 bases, J lost 2 bases, and 14 bases stayed unmatched. Germline loops: CDR1 DFQATT, CDR2 SNEGSKA (reference sequence). There are 16 residues in the CDR3. Here the CDR3 DNA reads TGCAGTGCCAGACTACTAATGACTAGCGATCAAGAGACCCAGTACTTC. Protein: CSARLLMTSDQETQYF.

The chain recombines TRBV7-9 with TRBJ1-2; TRBD1 matches 7 bases. The CDR3 loop spans 14 amino acids. The ends lost 5 bases at V and 6 bases at J; junction bases unmatched: 9. CDR1 is SEHNR and CDR2 is FQNEAQ in the germline V gene (reference sequence). Here the CDR3 reads CASSRQGGSDGYTF. In nucleotides, the CDR3 is TGTGCCAGCAGCCGACAGGGTGGCTCGGATGGCTACACCTTC. Variable domain in full (rest from reference TRBV7-9 and TRBJ1-2): DTGVSQNPRHKITKRGQNVTFRCDPISEHNRLYWYRQTLGQGPEFLTYFQNEAQLEKSRLLSDRFSAERPKGSFSTLEIQRTEQGDSAMYLCASSRQGGSDGYTFGSGTRLTVV.

This clonotype has only a few counts. This sequence joins TRBV28 and TRBJ2-4; a possible D gene is TRBD2 (6 bases). This CDR3 has 16 amino acids. Germline CDR1 reads MDHEN; CDR2 reads SYDVKM. Trimming left V 5 bases short and J 0 bases short, with 14 bases between. The CDR3 DNA reads as TGTGCCAGCAGTCCCCCGGGGGATCTAGCCAAAAACATTCAGTACTTC. Protein: CASSPPGDLAKNIQYF. Full variable domain (rest looked up from reference TRBV28 and TRBJ2-4): DVKVTQSSRYLVKRTGEKVFLECVQDMDHENMFWYRQDPGLGLRLIYFSYDVKMKEKGDIPEGYSVSREKKERFSLILESASTNQTSMYLCASSPPGDLAKNIQYFGAGTRLSVL.

A remark on this clonotype: A much larger clone is a single base away; this may be a read error. The V call is TRBV27, the J call TRBJ2-1, with 11 positions matching TRBD2. The assigned J gene may be wrong: the sequence end matches TRBJ2-7 better. The CDR3 is 16 residues long. Per the germline V gene, CDR1 is MNHEY and CDR2 is SMNVEV (reference sequence). CDR3 DNA sequence: TGTGCCAGCAGTTCACTAGCGGGAGTTTCCTACAATGAGCAGTACTTC. This translates into CASSSLAGVSYNEQYF.

The genes are TRBV20-1 and TRBJ2-3; D ambiguous. V dropped 6 bases and J dropped 1 base, with 14 bases sitting between them. Germline V gene lookup returns CDR1 DFQATT and CDR2 SNEGSKA (reference sequence). CDR3 length: 14 residues. This chain's CDR3 is CSATAPTGTDTQYF. The CDR3 nucleotides read TGCAGTGCCACGGCGCCTACAGGCACAGATACGCAGTATTTT.

This clonotype was seen a handful of times. J is TRBJ2-7 and V is TRBV29-1; a possible D gene is TRBD2 (5 bases). The CDR3 spans 13 residues. Germline lookup yields CDR1 SQVTM and CDR2 ANQGSEA. V was trimmed by 6 bases and J by 2 bases, leaving 14 bases between them. CDR3 sequence reads: CSVQVEEAYEQYF. In nucleotides, the CDR3 is TGCAGCGTCCAAGTGGAGGAAGCCTACGAGCAGTACTTC.

V is TRBV29-1 and J is TRBJ2-5; D is possibly TRBD1 (5 bases). V shed 3 bases and J shed 5 bases, with 16 bases lying between them. Germline CDR1 reads SQVTM; CDR2 reads ANQGSEA. This CDR3 is 14 amino acids long. The CDR3 loop is CSVDAGPTKETQYF. The CDR3 DNA sequence: TGCAGCGTTGATGCAGGGCCCACAAAGGAGACCCAGTACTTC. Full variable domain (remainder filled in from reference TRBV29-1 and TRBJ2-5): SAVISQKPSRDICQRGTSLTIQCQVDSQVTMMFWYRQQPGQSLTLIATANQGSEATYESGFVIDKFPISRPNLTFSTLTVSNMSPEDSSIYLCSVDAGPTKETQYFGPGTRLLVL.

The chain carries TRBV20-1 and TRBJ2-1, with TRBD2 identical over 10 bases. The germline gives CDR1 DFQATT, CDR2 SNEGSKA (reference sequence). Germline trimming cut 8 bases from V and 2 bases from J; bases unmatched to any gene: 6. CDR3 length: 14 amino acids. The CDR3 region is CSTLAGVAYNEQFF. In DNA, the CDR3 is TGCAGTACTCTAGCGGGAGTGGCCTACAATGAGCAGTTCTTC.